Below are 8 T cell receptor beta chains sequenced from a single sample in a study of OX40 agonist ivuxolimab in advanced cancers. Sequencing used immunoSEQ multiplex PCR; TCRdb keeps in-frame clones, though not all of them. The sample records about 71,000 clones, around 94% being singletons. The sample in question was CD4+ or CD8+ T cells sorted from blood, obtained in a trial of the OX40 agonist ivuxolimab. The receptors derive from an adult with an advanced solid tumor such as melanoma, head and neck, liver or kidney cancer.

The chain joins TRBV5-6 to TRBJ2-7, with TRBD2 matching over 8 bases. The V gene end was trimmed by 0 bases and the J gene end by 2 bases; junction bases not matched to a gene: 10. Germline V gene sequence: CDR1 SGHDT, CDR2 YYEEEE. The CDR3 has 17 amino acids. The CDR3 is CASSLALASGSAYEQYF. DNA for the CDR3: TGTGCCAGCAGCTTGGCCCTCGCGAGCGGGAGTGCCTACGAGCAGTACTTC.

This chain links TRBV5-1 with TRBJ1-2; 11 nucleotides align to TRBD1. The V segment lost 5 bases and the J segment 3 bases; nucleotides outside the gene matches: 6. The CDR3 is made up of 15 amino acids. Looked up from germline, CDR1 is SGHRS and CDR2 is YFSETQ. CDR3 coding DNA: TGCGCCAGCAGAGACCGGGACAGGGGGTACTATGGCTACACCTTC. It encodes CASRDRDRGYYGYTF.

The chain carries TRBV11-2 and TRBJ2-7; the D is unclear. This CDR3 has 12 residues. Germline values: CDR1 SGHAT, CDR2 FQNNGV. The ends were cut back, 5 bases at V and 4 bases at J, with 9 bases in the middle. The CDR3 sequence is CASSPPDYEQYF. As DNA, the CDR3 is TGTGCCAGCAGCCCACCGGATTACGAGCAGTACTTC.

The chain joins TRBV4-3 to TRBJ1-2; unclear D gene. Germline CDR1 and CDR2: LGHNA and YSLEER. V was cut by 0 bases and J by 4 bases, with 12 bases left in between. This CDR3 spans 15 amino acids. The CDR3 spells CASSQDLAGTYGYTF. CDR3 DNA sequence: TGCGCCAGCAGCCAAGATCTGGCAGGTACCTATGGCTACACCTTC.

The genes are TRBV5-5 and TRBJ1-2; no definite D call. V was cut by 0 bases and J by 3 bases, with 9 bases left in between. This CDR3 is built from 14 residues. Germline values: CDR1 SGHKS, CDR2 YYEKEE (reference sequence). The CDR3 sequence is CASSLEGMDYGYTF. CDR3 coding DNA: TGTGCCAGCAGCTTGGAGGGAATGGACTATGGCTACACCTTC.

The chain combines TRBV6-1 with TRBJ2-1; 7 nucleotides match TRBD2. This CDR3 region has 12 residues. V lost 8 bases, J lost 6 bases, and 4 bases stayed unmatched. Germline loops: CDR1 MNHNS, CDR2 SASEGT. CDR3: CASGRGGNEQFF. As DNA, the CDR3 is TGTGCCAGCGGGAGGGGCGGCAATGAGCAGTTCTTC.

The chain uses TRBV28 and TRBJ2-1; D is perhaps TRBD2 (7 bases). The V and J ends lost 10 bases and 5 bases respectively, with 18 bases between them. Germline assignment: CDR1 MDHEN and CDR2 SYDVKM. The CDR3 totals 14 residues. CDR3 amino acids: CATRGAGRNNEQFF. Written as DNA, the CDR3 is TGTGCCACCCGGGGGGCGGGCCGGAACAATGAGCAGTTCTTC.

This CDR3 reads CASSLSSEGATNEKLFF. DNA for the CDR3: TGTGCCAGCAGCTTATCTAGCGAGGGGGCAACTAATGAAAAACTGTTTTTT. The chain recombines TRBV7-9 with TRBJ1-4; TRBD1 is a possible D gene (6 bases). The CDR3 loop spans 17 amino acids. The germline V gene encodes CDR1 SEHNR and CDR2 FQNEAQ (reference sequence). The V gene lost 2 bases and the J gene lost 0 bases, with 13 bases spanning the gap.